What follows describes a single T cell receptor beta chain. Its antigen is unidentified. The sample belongs to a study of T cell responses to AZD1222 COVID-19 vaccine. This CDR3 contains 15 residues. Germline V gives CDR1 SGHRS, CDR2 YFSETQ. Trimming cost V 4 bases and J 5 bases; bases outside gene matches: 8. Method: immunoSEQ multiplex PCR; TCRdb's copy keeps in-frame clones and lacks some. Among about 130,000 clones listed, 92% were seen once. Study results and caveats: Repertoire sampling occurred only after the peak T cell response. As reported, nearly half of all spike-specific TCRs target variant regions that are unmutated. Just five to seven people given AZD1222 tested seropositive at baseline.

The sequence derives from an adult who received the AZD1222 COVID-19 vaccine. The sequenced sample was peripheral blood, obtained 28 days after the second AZD1222 dose. The V gene is TRBV5-1, the J gene TRBJ2-5, with 10 bases lining up with TRBD1. This CDR3 reads CASSLDPDRGETQYF. The CDR3 DNA sequence: TGCGCCAGCAGCCTCGATCCGGACAGGGGGGAGACCCAGTACTTC.